What follows is one T cell receptor beta chain and its context. The data originate from a study of blood T cell repertoires in COVID-19. Whole-study context: PBMCs, B-cell-depleted T cells, or T cells were the source of the cDNA or gDNA that made up the material.

The CDR3 loop spans 17 amino acids. Germline trimming cut 5 bases from V and 8 bases from J; bases unmatched to any gene: 13. Germline V gene lookup returns CDR1 SGHTA and CDR2 FQGTGA. Participant-given clinical history determined each cohort assignment. Cohort 3 recovered donors had two negative PCRs, clearance, or symptom resolution. Sequencing used immunoSEQ multiplex PCR; TCRdb keeps in-frame clones, though not all of them. Among about 200,000 clones listed, 80% to 90% were seen once. The TCR sequence derives from a man between 35 and 55 years old who had recovered from COVID-19. This chain joins TRBV7-3 and TRBJ2-1; TRBD2 agrees at 12 bases. Sequenced sample: PBMCs or T cells enriched from blood (not recorded which). CDR3: CASSPQVLAGGPDEQFF. As DNA, the CDR3 is TGTGCCAGCAGCCCACAGGTTCTAGCGGGAGGGCCCGATGAGCAGTTCTTC.